The sequence of this TCR beta chain was determined in a study of shared clonotypes between healthy human individuals. Clones were sequenced by immunoSEQ multiplex PCR, and TCRdb holds only the in-frame ones, with some missing. The sample includes over a million clones, around 98.5% of them seen just once. In germline, CDR1 is SGHTA, CDR2 FQGNSA. V shed 0 bases and J shed 1 base, with 10 bases lying between them. The CDR3 runs 15 residues. The chain couples TRBV7-2 to TRBJ2-7; D ambiguous. The clonotype originates from a man aged 30-40 years in good health. What was sequenced was naive CD4+ T cells sorted from blood. As to subset: CD45RA+ positively selected. CDR3 bases: TGTGCCAGCAGCTTAGCGGGCCTTGGATCCTACGAGCAGTACTTC. It is translated as CASSLAGLGSYEQYF.